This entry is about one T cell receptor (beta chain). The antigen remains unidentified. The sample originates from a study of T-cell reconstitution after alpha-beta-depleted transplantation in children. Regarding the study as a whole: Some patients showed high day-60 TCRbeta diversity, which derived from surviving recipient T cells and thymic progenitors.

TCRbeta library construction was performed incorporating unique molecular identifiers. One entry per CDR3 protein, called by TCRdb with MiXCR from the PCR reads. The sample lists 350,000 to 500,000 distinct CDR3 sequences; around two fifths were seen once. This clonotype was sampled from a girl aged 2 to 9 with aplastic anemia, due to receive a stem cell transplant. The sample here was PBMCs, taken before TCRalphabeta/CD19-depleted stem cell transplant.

The CDR3 DNA is TGTGCCAGCAGCTTGGATCTGAGCTACACCTTC. Encoded protein: CASSLDLSYTF. V usage is TRBV5-5 and J usage is TRBJ1-2; D gene ambiguous. The CDR3 extends over 11 amino acids. In germline, CDR1 is SGHKS, CDR2 YYEKEE (reference sequence). V was pared by 0 bases and J by 9 bases, with 6 bases between.